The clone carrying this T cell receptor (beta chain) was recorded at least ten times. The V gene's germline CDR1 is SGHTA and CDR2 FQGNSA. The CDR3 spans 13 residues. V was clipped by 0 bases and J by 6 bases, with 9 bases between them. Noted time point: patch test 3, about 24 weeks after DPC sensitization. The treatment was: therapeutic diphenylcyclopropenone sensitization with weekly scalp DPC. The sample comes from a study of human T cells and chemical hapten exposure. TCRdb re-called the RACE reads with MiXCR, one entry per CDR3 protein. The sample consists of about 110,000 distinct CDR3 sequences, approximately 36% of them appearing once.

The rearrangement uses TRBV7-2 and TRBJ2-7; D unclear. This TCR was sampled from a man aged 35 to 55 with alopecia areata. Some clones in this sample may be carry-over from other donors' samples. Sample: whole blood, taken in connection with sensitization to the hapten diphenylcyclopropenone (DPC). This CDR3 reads CASSLALLLEQYF. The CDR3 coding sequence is TGTGCCAGCAGCTTAGCCCTACTACTCGAGCAGTACTTC. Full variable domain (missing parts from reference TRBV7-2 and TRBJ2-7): GAGVSQSPSNKVTEKGKDVELRCDPISGHTALYWYRQSLGQGLEFLIYFQGNSAPDKSGLPSDRFSAERTGGSVSTLTIQRTQQEDSAVYLCASSLALLLEQYFGPGTRLTVT.